Shown below are 22 T cell receptor beta chains from a single sample sequenced in a study of blood T cell repertoires in COVID-19. The assay was immunoSEQ multiplex PCR, and TCRdb's table has in-frame clones only and misses some. The data hold 290,000 or so clones, with around 90% observed a single time. Sequenced material: PBMCs or T cells enriched from blood (not recorded which). These receptors were obtained from a woman younger than 30 with acute COVID-19.

There are a few counts of this clone. The chain uses TRBV28 and TRBJ1-1; D remains ambiguous. The CDR3 extends over 12 amino acids. CDR1 is MDHEN, CDR2 SYDVKM, per germline. V was trimmed by 10 bases and J by 0 bases, leaving 9 bases between them. CDR3 sequence reads: CATTGLNTEAFF. The DNA for the CDR3 is TGTGCCACTACGGGGTTGAACACTGAAGCTTTCTTT.

The chain employs TRBV24-1 and TRBJ2-5; maybe TRBD1 (9 bases). The CDR3 has 20 amino acids. V was shortened by 0 bases and J by 1 base, with 23 bases between the two germline ends. CDR1 KGHDR and CDR2 SFDVKD come from the germline V gene. The DNA of the CDR3 is TGTGCCACCAGTGATTTGCGACAGGGGGTTTCGGGACTAGTCCAAGAGACCCAGTACTTC. Amino acid sequence: CATSDLRQGVSGLVQETQYF.

V is TRBV28 and J is TRBJ1-1; no definite D call. The CDR3 contains 12 residues. Germline-derived CDR1 and CDR2 are MDHEN and SYDVKM. The V end was cut by 3 bases, the J end by 10 bases, with 12 bases between. CDR3 sequence: CASSFPGLGAFF. DNA for the CDR3: TGTGCCAGCAGTTTTCCCGGGTTGGGAGCTTTCTTT.

J is TRBJ2-7 and V is TRBV4-2, with D possibly being TRBD2 (6 bases). CDR3 size: 14 residues. V was clipped by 4 bases and J by 6 bases, with 16 bases between them. Per germline, CDR1 LGHNA and CDR2 YNFKEQ. Here the CDR3 reads CASSLRMEGSEQYF. The CDR3, as DNA: TGTGCCAGCAGCCTCCGGATGGAGGGGAGCGAGCAGTACTTC.

In this sample, this clone turned up once. This chain connects TRBV19 to TRBJ2-6; 7 nucleotides match TRBD2. The germline CDR1 and CDR2 sequences are LNHDA and SQIVND (reference sequence). The CDR3 contains 14 residues. V was pared by 11 bases and J by 0 bases, with 4 bases of the junction left unmatched. Here the CDR3 DNA reads TGTGCCGGAGGGAGGGACTCTGGGGCCAACGTCCTGACTTTC. It codes for CAGGRDSGANVLTF.

The chain combines TRBV30 with TRBJ1-6; the D gene is possibly TRBD1 (6 bases). The V gene lost 0 bases and the J gene lost 8 bases, with 8 bases spanning the gap. Germline CDR1 reads GTSNPN; CDR2 reads SVGIG (reference sequence). This CDR3 has 13 residues. This chain's CDR3 is CAWSVQGDSPLHF. DNA for the CDR3: TGTGCCTGGAGTGTACAGGGTGATTCACCCCTCCACTTT.

The chain has TRBV12-3 or TRBV12-4 and TRBJ2-1, with a weak D call TRBD2 (5 bases). The CDR3 has 12 amino acids. V lost 7 bases to trimming and J lost 16 bases, with 20 bases between them. Here the CDR3 reads CASTNLADGHFF. As DNA, the CDR3 is TGTGCCAGCACAAATCTAGCAGATGGGCACTTCTTC.

The chain recombines TRBV7-3 with TRBJ2-1, with TRBD1 matching over 7 bases. The trim removed 3 bases at V and 10 bases at J, leaving 12 bases unmatched. This CDR3 is 15 amino acids long. Germline V gene lookup returns CDR1 SGHTA and CDR2 FQGTGA. The CDR3 sequence is CASSLAPGQIREQFF. Written as DNA, the CDR3 is TGTGCCAGCAGCTTGGCGCCGGGACAGATTAGGGAGCAGTTCTTC.

The chain combines TRBV7-9 with TRBJ2-7; 8 nucleotides align to TRBD2. CDR1 SEHNR and CDR2 FQNEAQ come from the germline V gene (reference sequence). The V and J ends lost 5 bases and 6 bases, in that order; junction bases with no gene match: 15. The CDR3 is 16 amino acids. The CDR3 DNA reads TGTGCCAGCAGCCGTTTTAAGCAGGGACTAGTAAGCGAGCAGTACTTC. Amino acid sequence: CASSRFKQGLVSEQYF.

This clone turned up a few times. The V and J genes are TRBV4-1 and TRBJ1-5; tentative D call: TRBD1 (5 bases). The V end lost 0 bases, the J end lost 0 bases, and 9 bases lay between the germline ends. CDR3 length: 16 residues. The germline V gene encodes CDR1 MGHRA and CDR2 YSYEKL. CDR3 amino acids: CASSQEGGDSNQPQHF. CDR3 coding DNA: TGCGCCAGCAGCCAAGAAGGAGGGGATAGCAATCAGCCCCAGCATTTT.

In regard to this clone: A read error may produce the germline difference seen at one junction end. V gene TRBV12-3 or TRBV12-4 combines with J gene TRBJ1-6; D not certain. The length of the CDR3 is 13 residues. The CDR3 nucleotides read TGTGCCAGCAGTTCCCACAGCAATTTACCCCTCCACTTT. It codes for CASSSHSNLPLHF.

In the case of this clone: Since a much larger clone is just one base distant, this may be a read error. In the same sample, other DNA sequences code for this CDR3. The chain combines TRBV11-3 with TRBJ2-1; 14 nucleotides agree with TRBD2. Germline assignment: CDR1 SGHNT and CDR2 YENEEA. With V trimmed by 1 base and J by 8 bases, 1 base remained unmatched. The CDR3 loop spans 15 amino acids. CDR3 nucleotide sequence: TGTGCCAGCAGCTTAGGACTAGCGGGAGGGGATGAGCAGTTCTTC. It is translated as CASSLGLAGGDEQFF.

The chain employs TRBV6-5 and TRBJ2-7, with 7 bases that match TRBD2. This CDR3 comprises 15 residues. Germline V CDR1 and CDR2: MNHEY, SVGAGI. V lost 5 bases and J lost 0; bases outside the gene matches: 7. The CDR3 loop is CASSLSGTLSYEQYF. The DNA for the CDR3 is TGTGCCAGCAGTCTAAGCGGGACCCTCTCCTACGAGCAGTACTTC.

This rearrangement joins TRBV9 to TRBJ1-3; a weak D match, TRBD1 (6 bases). The ends were cut back, 2 bases at V and 6 bases at J, with 12 bases in the middle. The CDR3 is 14 amino acids. Germline values: CDR1 SGDLS, CDR2 YYNGEE. CDR3: CASSVQDSLNTIYF. DNA of the CDR3: TGTGCCAGCAGCGTGCAGGACAGTCTAAACACCATATATTTT.

The gene calls are TRBV7-8 and TRBJ1-2; no firm D call. The germline V gene has CDR1 SGHVS and CDR2 FQNEAQ. The CDR3 has 15 residues. Trimming pared 5 bases from V and 3 bases from J, leaving 16 bases between. CDR3 sequence (DNA): TGTGCCAGCAGCCCTTTCCCAGACCGGGACTATGGCTACACCTTC. Encoded protein: CASSPFPDRDYGYTF.

Worth noting for this clone: The DNA is left out, because the CDR3 cannot be placed on it with certainty; the CDR3 is given as TCRdb lists it. The chain employs TRBV6-5 and TRBJ1-1; TRBD1 was called by the table and not checked on the DNA. The CDR3 length is 16 residues, termini included. Germline V gene data show CDR1 as MNHEY and CDR2 as SVGAGI. This CDR3 is CASSSSVAGANTEAFF.

The CDR3 DNA reads as TGTGCCAGTAGCTTCCGGGGGGCGGGCGGCTACACCTTC. This codes for CASSFRGAGGYTF. V usage is TRBV19 and J usage is TRBJ1-2, with D tentatively TRBD1 (6 bases). In germline, CDR1 is LNHDA, CDR2 SQIVND (reference sequence). Trimming left V 6 bases short and J 8 bases short, with 16 bases between. CDR3 size: 13 residues.

The chain combines TRBV30 with TRBJ1-1; D gene ambiguous. CDR1 GTSNPN and CDR2 SVGIG come from the germline V gene (reference sequence). The V gene lost 3 bases and the J gene lost 5 bases, with 7 bases spanning the gap. CDR3 size: 11 residues. In DNA form, the CDR3 reads TGTGCCTGGAGACTTATGACTGAAGCTTTCTTT. Protein: CAWRLMTEAFF.

This sequence joins TRBV5-1 and TRBJ1-3, with a weak D call TRBD1 (5 bases). Germline CDR1 is SGHRS and CDR2 is YFSETQ. The CDR3 covers 15 residues. V was shortened by 5 bases and J by 0 bases, with 12 bases between the two germline ends. The DNA of the CDR3 is TGCGCCAGCAGTCCAGACAGATCCTCTGGAAACACCATATATTTT. Its translation: CASSPDRSSGNTIYF. Based on the CDR3 plus reference TRBV5-1 and TRBJ1-3, the full variable domain is KAGVTQTPRYLIKTRGQQVTLSCSPISGHRSVSWYQQTPGQGLQFLFEYFSETQRNKGNFPGRFSGRQFSNSRSEMNVSTLELGDSALYLCASSPDRSSGNTIYFGEGSWLTVV.

The chain joins TRBV7-9 to TRBJ2-7, with 8 bases matching TRBD2. CDR1 and CDR2 (germline): SEHNR, FQNEAQ (reference sequence). The CDR3 is made up of 14 amino acids. J lost 4 bases, V lost 5 bases, and 7 bases had no gene match. CDR3 in DNA: TGTGCCAGCAGCAACGCGGGGGGACGGTACGAGCAGTACTTC. This translates into CASSNAGGRYEQYF.

The DNA of the CDR3 is TGTGCCTCCCAGCAGGGGGGAGAGGCAGATACGCAGTATTTT. It yields the protein CASQQGGEADTQYF. The chain is built from TRBV10-3 and TRBJ2-3, with D possibly being TRBD1 (7 bases). Trimming left V 11 bases short and J 4 bases short, with 19 bases between. The germline V gene has CDR1 ENHRY and CDR2 SYGVKD. The CDR3 covers 14 residues.

This clone was seen a single time. This chain joins TRBV29-1 and TRBJ1-2; TRBD1 matches 7 bases. Per germline, CDR1 SQVTM and CDR2 ANQGSEA. CDR3 length: 11 amino acids. The CDR3 spells CTVDRDYGYTF. Written as DNA, the CDR3 is TGCACCGTCGACAGGGACTATGGCTACACCTTC.